This T cell receptor beta chain was identified during a study of blood T cell repertoires in COVID-19. Germline-derived CDR1 and CDR2 are LNHDA and SQIVND (reference sequence). There are 13 residues in the CDR3. V lost 7 bases to trimming and J lost 1 base; unmatched junction nucleotides: 2. Produced via immunoSEQ multiplex PCR; TCRdb's table is partial and in-frame only. This sample has roughly 140,000 clones, with about 85% found just once. Sequencing input: peripheral blood. The source of this sequence is a woman aged 55-70 years with active or convalescent COVID-19. V usage is TRBV19 and J usage is TRBJ1-1; 8 bases are a match to TRBD1. The CDR3 DNA reads TGTGCCAGTAAGGACAGGGAGAACACTGAAGCTTTCTTT. It specifies CASKDRENTEAFF.